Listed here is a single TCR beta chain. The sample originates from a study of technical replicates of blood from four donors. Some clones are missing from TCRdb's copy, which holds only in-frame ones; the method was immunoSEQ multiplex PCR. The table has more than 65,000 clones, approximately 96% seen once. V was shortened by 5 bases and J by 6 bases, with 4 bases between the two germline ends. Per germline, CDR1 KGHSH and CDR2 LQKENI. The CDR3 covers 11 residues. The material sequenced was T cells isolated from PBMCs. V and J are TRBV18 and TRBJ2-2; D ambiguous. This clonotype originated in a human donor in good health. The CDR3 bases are TGTGCCAGCTCAGCGGCCGGGGAGCTGTTTTTT. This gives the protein CASSAAGELFF.